This entry concerns a single TCR beta chain. What it binds is not known. Sequenced with the Oncomine TCR Beta short-read assay was DNA taken from cultured CD4+ T cells. TCRdb recomputed calls from the PCR reads with MiXCR, one row per CDR3 protein. The data show approximately 20,000 distinct CDR3 sequences, about 59% seen once. These data come from a study of vaccination and CD4 T cells after COVID-19. Overall study: Sampling after COVID took place at a median of around 91 days (range 35 to 161) following diagnosis. The study's findings and limits: It was observed that, in convalescent patients, a median around 85% of reactive clones arose only post-vaccination.

Treatment of the sample: approximately nine-day PBMC culture with coronavirus spike peptide pools or control peptides (ViraFEST assay). Trimming pared 2 bases from V and 7 bases from J, leaving 10 bases between. This CDR3 has 14 amino acids. Germline-derived CDR1 and CDR2 are SGHRS and YFSETQ. The source of this sequence is a human donor who received a COVID-19 vaccine. The sequencing used CD4+ T cells from blood, cultured in vitro, collected before SARS-CoV-2 vaccination. V usage is TRBV5-1 and J usage is TRBJ1-6; D might be TRBD1 (6 bases). CDR3 nucleotides: TGCGCCAGCAGCTTCGGGACATCAAATTCACCCCTCCACTTT. Its translation is CASSFGTSNSPLHF.